This note documents a single TCR beta chain sequence. The antigen is unknown. The entry originates in a study of T cells in tumors after PD-1 blockade. Study details: Treatment was either pembrolizumab 200 mg every 3 weeks or cemiplimab 350 mg every 2 weeks. During anti-PD-1 treatment, some patients continued daily vismodegib 150 mg.

General study results and limits: Around 37% of tumor TCR clonotypes were also found in blood.

Profiled with immunoSEQ multiplex PCR; TCRdb holds only in-frame clones, not every one. The sample has some 43,000 clones; more than 65% are singletons. CDR1 and CDR2 from the germline V gene are WNHNN and SYGVQD (reference sequence). V lost 6 bases and J lost 1, with 15 bases in between. This CDR3 has 15 residues. The sample was PBMCs, taken before anti-PD-1 treatment. This receptor was taken from a human donor with basal cell carcinoma. The chain employs TRBV10-1 and TRBJ1-1; a weak D match, TRBD1 (5 bases). The CDR3 DNA follows: TGCGCCAGCAGAATCCGGGACGCAAAGAACACTGAAGCTTTCTTT. This translates into CASRIRDAKNTEAFF.